These 22 T cell receptor beta chains were all obtained from the same sample, sequenced in a study of shared clonotypes between healthy human individuals (dated by TCRdb to 2020 to 2022). Library preparation employed the immunoSEQ multiplex PCR assay. As stored in TCRdb, this immuneACCESS dataset retains in-frame rearrangements with V and J assigned. A fraction of the clones does not appear; measured against another copy, unresolved V genes explain less than half of the discrepancy, and the remainder lacks a known reason. Counted in this sample were millions of clones; about 93% of them appeared once. The ten largest account for 1.5% to 2% of the sample. CD8 naive samples were CD45RO-negative cells positively selected for CCR7, giving a CD45RA+CCR7+ population that excluded TemRA cells. Sequences were obtained from naive CD8+ T cells from PBMCs. The label giving this sample's cell subset or site can be read as: CD45RA+CCR7+. These receptors were taken from a man aged 18 to 30 in good health. Some clones in this sample may be carry-over from other donors' samples.

This chain connects TRBV11-2 to TRBJ2-3; possibly TRBD2 for D (6 bases). With 6 bases removed from V and 2 bases from J, the gap between germline ends came to 12 bases. CDR3 size: 14 residues. Germline values: CDR1 SGHAT, CDR2 FQNNGV. DNA for the CDR3: TGTGCCAGCAGGCCGGGACTGTACACAGATACGCAGTATTTT. It yields the protein CASRPGLYTDTQYF.

This clone showed up just once. J is TRBJ1-1 and V is TRBV6-5, with 7 bases that match TRBD1. CDR3 size: 13 residues. From germline, CDR1 is MNHEY and CDR2 SVGAGI. With V trimmed by 4 bases and J by 4 bases, 3 bases remained unmatched. This CDR3 reads CASSLHRGTEAFF. The CDR3 DNA reads TGTGCCAGCAGTTTACACAGGGGCACTGAAGCTTTCTTT.

This clone was seen just once. This sequence joins TRBV10-3 and TRBJ1-3, with D unclear. Germline V gene sequence: CDR1 ENHRY, CDR2 SYGVKD. V lost 3 bases and J lost 0, with 6 bases in between. There are 14 residues in the CDR3. CDR3 bases: TGTGCCATCAGTGAAGTCAGCTCTGGAAACACCATATATTTT. Encoded protein: CAISEVSSGNTIYF.

The chain links TRBV28 to TRBJ2-5; D is unclear. This CDR3 is 16 amino acids long. V was trimmed by 3 bases and J by 1 base, leaving 15 bases between them. Germline lookup yields CDR1 MDHEN and CDR2 SYDVKM. The CDR3 DNA sequence: TGTGCCAGCAGTTTGTCCACCCGTAGCCCCCAAGAGACCCAGTACTTC. Its translation: CASSLSTRSPQETQYF.

In this sample, this clone turned up a few times. The genes are TRBV4-1 and TRBJ1-2; 8 bases are shared with TRBD1. Germline V CDR1 and CDR2: MGHRA, YSYEKL. The CDR3 contains 16 residues. V shed 0 bases and J 5 bases; nucleotides not matched to a gene: 8. Here the CDR3 reads CASSQDPARGRYGYTF. CDR3 nucleotide sequence: TGCGCCAGCAGCCAAGATCCGGCCAGGGGGCGATATGGCTACACCTTC.

Of note for this clone: At the DNA level, this CDR3 is encoded by other sequences in the same sample as well. V usage is TRBV27 and J usage is TRBJ2-2; possible D gene TRBD1, 6 bases. Germline loops: CDR1 MNHEY, CDR2 SMNVEV (reference sequence). The CDR3 has 15 amino acids. Trimming took off 2 bases at V and 4 bases at J, with 11 bases between the two ends. The CDR3 region is CASSLGTTITGELFF. The CDR3 nucleotides are TGTGCCAGCAGTTTAGGGACAACGATCACCGGGGAGCTGTTTTTT.

The chain couples TRBV9 to TRBJ2-3, with unresolved D. This CDR3 has 17 residues. Trimming pared 4 bases from V and 0 bases from J, leaving 18 bases between. In germline, CDR1 is SGDLS, CDR2 YYNGEE. The CDR3 is CASSPEGGRPSTDTQYF. In nucleotides, the CDR3 is TGTGCCAGCAGCCCCGAAGGTGGCAGGCCGAGCACAGATACGCAGTATTTT. The complete variable domain, with remaining parts taken from reference TRBV9 and TRBJ2-3, reads DSGVTQTPKHLITATGQRVTLRCSPRSGDLSVYWYQQSLDQGLQFLIQYYNGEERAKGNILERFSAQQFPDLHSELNLSSLELGDSALYFCASSPEGGRPSTDTQYFGPGTRLTVL.

The J gene is TRBJ1-1, the V gene TRBV11-2, with no clear D. The germline CDR1 and CDR2 sequences are SGHAT and FQNNGV. V was cut by 4 bases and J by 9 bases, with 24 bases left in between. The CDR3 consists of 16 residues. CDR3 DNA sequence: TGTGCCAGCAGCTCTTCTCTAACAGTGAGGGCCGATCAAGCTTTCTTT. Protein product: CASSSSLTVRADQAFF.

The chain recombines TRBV2 with TRBJ1-3, with TRBD1 identical over 9 bases. The germline gives CDR1 SNHLY, CDR2 FYNNEI. The CDR3 is 15 residues long. V dropped 7 bases and J dropped 4; count of bases not matched to a gene: 8. CDR3 in DNA: TGTGCCAGCACCCAGGACAGGGGTGAAGGAAACACCATATATTTT. Protein sequence: CASTQDRGEGNTIYF. Full variable domain (remainder filled in from reference TRBV2 and TRBJ1-3): EPEVTQTPSHQVTQMGQEVILRCVPISNHLYFYWYRQILGQKVEFLVSFYNNEISEKSEIFDDQFSVERPDGSNFTLKIRSTKLEDSAMYFCASTQDRGEGNTIYFGEGSWLTVV.

J is TRBJ1-2 and V is TRBV9, with D unresolved. V lost 2 bases and J lost 1, with 12 bases in between. Germline CDR1 and CDR2: SGDLS and YYNGEE. The CDR3 has 15 residues. The CDR3 loop is CASSVSRSLNYGYTF. The CDR3 nucleotides read TGTGCCAGCAGCGTGAGTAGGTCGCTTAACTATGGCTACACCTTC.

This clone has only one observation. V is TRBV28 and J is TRBJ1-1; no clear D. Trimming took off 3 bases at V and 4 bases at J, with 9 bases between the two ends. This CDR3 comprises 13 residues. In germline, CDR1 is MDHEN, CDR2 SYDVKM. CDR3 loop: CASSFPRATEAFF. The CDR3 bases are TGTGCCAGCAGTTTTCCCCGAGCCACTGAAGCTTTCTTT.

The chain combines TRBV27 with TRBJ2-7; D ambiguous. V was trimmed by 4 bases and J by 3 bases, leaving 7 bases between them. The CDR3 is 12 amino acids. Germline V gene lookup returns CDR1 MNHEY and CDR2 SMNVEV (reference sequence). The CDR3 is CASSSQSYEQYF. The DNA of the CDR3 is TGTGCCAGCAGTTCACAAAGCTACGAGCAGTACTTC.

The chain recombines TRBV27 with TRBJ2-7; TRBD1 might be the D (5 bases). This CDR3 is built from 13 residues. Germline lookup yields CDR1 MNHEY and CDR2 SMNVEV (reference sequence). V lost 4 bases to trimming and J lost 5 bases, with 12 bases between them. CDR3 amino acids: CASSYQGFHEQYF. CDR3 in DNA: TGTGCCAGCAGTTATCAGGGTTTCCACGAGCAGTACTTC.

This chain joins TRBV5-6 and TRBJ1-1; a weak D match, TRBD1 (6 bases). CDR3 size: 14 residues. The germline V gene encodes CDR1 SGHDT and CDR2 YYEEEE. With 4 bases removed from V and 5 bases from J, the gap between germline ends came to 15 bases. CDR3 sequence reads: CASSRDIRGTEAFF. The CDR3 nucleotides read TGTGCCAGCAGCCGGGACATAAGGGGGACTGAAGCTTTCTTT.

This chain joins TRBV15 and TRBJ1-1, with 7 bases lining up with TRBD1. This CDR3 comprises 13 residues. The V and J ends lost 5 bases and 10 bases, in that order; junction bases with no gene match: 10. CDR1 and CDR2 from the germline V gene are LNHNV and YYDKDF (reference sequence). The CDR3 is CATSGLGAGGAFF. The DNA of the CDR3 is TGTGCCACCAGCGGCCTAGGGGCAGGGGGAGCTTTCTTT. Based on the CDR3 plus reference TRBV15 and TRBJ1-1, the full variable domain is DAMVIQNPRYQVTQFGKPVTLSCSQTLNHNVMYWYQQKSSQAPKLLFHYYDKDFNNEADTPDNFQSRRPNTSFCFLDIRSPGLGDTAMYLCATSGLGAGGAFFGQGTRLTVV.

The gene calls are TRBV5-6 and TRBJ1-2, with 9 bases fitting TRBD1. CDR1 is SGHDT and CDR2 is YYEEEE in the germline V gene. With 7 bases clipped from V and 7 bases from J, the junction kept 5 bases outside the gene matches. The CDR3 consists of 12 residues. The CDR3 reads CASGTGGLGYTF. The CDR3 DNA is TGTGCCAGCGGCACAGGGGGCCTTGGCTACACCTTC.

The chain carries TRBV7-9 and TRBJ2-1; D gene ambiguous. This CDR3 spans 14 amino acids. Trimming cost V 1 base and J 5 bases, with 9 bases left between them. Germline V gene data show CDR1 as SEHNR and CDR2 as FQNEAQ (reference sequence). The CDR3 region has the DNA TGTGCCAGCAGCTTAGGACGGGCCAACAATGAGCAGTTCTTC. Translation: CASSLGRANNEQFF.

The J gene is TRBJ1-1, the V gene TRBV6-1, with D unclear. V gave up 7 bases and J gave up 7 bases, with 7 bases separating them. CDR3 length: 10 amino acids. Germline V gene data show CDR1 as MNHNS and CDR2 as SASEGT. The CDR3 nucleotides read TGTGCCAGCACGTTTGGTGAAGCTTTCTTT. Its protein product is CASTFGEAFF.

The chain is built from TRBV28 and TRBJ2-3; TRBD1 might be the D (6 bases). This CDR3 is built from 16 residues. Trimming cost V 5 bases and J 3 bases, with 18 bases left between them. Per germline, CDR1 MDHEN and CDR2 SYDVKM. The CDR3 sequence is CASSPSQGIRTDTQYF. The CDR3 region has the DNA TGTGCCAGCAGTCCTTCACAGGGTATTCGGACAGATACGCAGTATTTT.

This clone has a single count. The chain couples TRBV6-5 to TRBJ2-7; 9 positions agree with TRBD1. Germline CDR1 and CDR2: MNHEY and SVGAGI. There are 15 residues in the CDR3. The ends lost 5 bases at V and 2 bases at J; junction bases unmatched: 7. In DNA form, the CDR3 reads TGTGCCAGCAGTGGACAGGGGTGGGGTCCCTACGAGCAGTACTTC. Amino acids: CASSGQGWGPYEQYF.

The CDR3 DNA reads TGCGCCAGCAGCGCCCATAGCGGGAGCAACACCGGGGAGCTGTTTTTT. Protein: CASSAHSGSNTGELFF. The V call is TRBV4-1, the J call TRBJ2-2; the match to TRBD2 covers 9 bases. Trimming cost V 5 bases and J 2 bases; bases outside gene matches: 6. Germline CDR1 is MGHRA and CDR2 is YSYEKL. This CDR3 is built from 16 residues.

The V and J genes are TRBV11-2 and TRBJ2-3; D may match TRBD1 or TRBD2 (5 bases each). The CDR3 is made up of 16 amino acids. Germline V gene lookup returns CDR1 SGHAT and CDR2 FQNNGV. Trimming shortened V by 7 bases and J by 0 bases, and 17 bases separated the two germline ends. CDR3 in DNA: TGTGCCAGCACCACCCGAGACGGGGCTAGCACAGATACGCAGTATTTT. It yields the protein CASTTRDGASTDTQYF.